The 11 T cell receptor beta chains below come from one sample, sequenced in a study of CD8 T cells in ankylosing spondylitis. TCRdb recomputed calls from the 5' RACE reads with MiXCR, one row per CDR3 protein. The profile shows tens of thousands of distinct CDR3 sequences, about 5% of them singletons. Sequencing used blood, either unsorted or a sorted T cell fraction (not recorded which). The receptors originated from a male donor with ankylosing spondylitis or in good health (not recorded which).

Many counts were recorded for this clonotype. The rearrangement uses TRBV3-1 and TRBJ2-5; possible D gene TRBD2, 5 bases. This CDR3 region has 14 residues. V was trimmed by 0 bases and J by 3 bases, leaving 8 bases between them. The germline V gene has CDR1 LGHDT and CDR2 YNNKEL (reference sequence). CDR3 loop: CASSQEAGKETQYF. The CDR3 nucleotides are TGTGCCAGCAGCCAAGAGGCGGGTAAAGAGACCCAGTACTTC.

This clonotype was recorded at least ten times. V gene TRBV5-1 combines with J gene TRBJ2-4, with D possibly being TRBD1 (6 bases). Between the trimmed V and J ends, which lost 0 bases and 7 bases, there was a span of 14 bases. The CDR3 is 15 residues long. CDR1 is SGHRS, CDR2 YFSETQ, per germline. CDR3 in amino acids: CASSLGGGAMNIQYF. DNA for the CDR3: TGCGCCAGCAGCTTGGGTGGGGGCGCAATGAACATTCAGTACTTC.

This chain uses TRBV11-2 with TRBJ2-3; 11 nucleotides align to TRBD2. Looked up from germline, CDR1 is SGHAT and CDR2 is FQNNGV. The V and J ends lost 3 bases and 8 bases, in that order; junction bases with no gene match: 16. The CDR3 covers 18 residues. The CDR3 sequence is CASSLLATVAGGKGTQYF. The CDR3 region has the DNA TGTGCCAGCAGCTTGCTAGCGACCGTAGCGGGGGGGAAGGGTACGCAGTATTTT.

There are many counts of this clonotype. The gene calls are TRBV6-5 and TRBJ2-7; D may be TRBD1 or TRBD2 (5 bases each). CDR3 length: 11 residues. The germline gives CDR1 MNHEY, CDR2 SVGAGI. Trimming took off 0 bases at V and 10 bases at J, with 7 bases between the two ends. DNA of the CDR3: TGTGCCAGCAGTTACTCGGGGGAACAGTACTTC. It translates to CASSYSGEQYF.

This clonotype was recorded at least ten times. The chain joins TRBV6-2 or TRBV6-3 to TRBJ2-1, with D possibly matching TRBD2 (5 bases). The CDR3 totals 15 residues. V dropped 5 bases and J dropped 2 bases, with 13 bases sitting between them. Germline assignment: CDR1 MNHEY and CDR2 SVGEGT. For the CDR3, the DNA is TGTGCCAGCAGTCGCTCGGGAACTACCTACAATGAGCAGTTCTTC. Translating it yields CASSRSGTTYNEQFF.

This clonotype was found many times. As DNA, the CDR3 is TGCAGTGCTAGTAGCGTGGGGACCGGGGAGCTGTTTTTT. Protein product: CSASSVGTGELFF. The chain carries TRBV20-1 and TRBJ2-2, with D perhaps matching TRBD2 (5 bases). CDR1 is DFQATT and CDR2 is SNEGSKA in the germline V gene (reference sequence). V was pared by 3 bases and J by 5 bases, with 10 bases between. There are 13 residues in the CDR3.

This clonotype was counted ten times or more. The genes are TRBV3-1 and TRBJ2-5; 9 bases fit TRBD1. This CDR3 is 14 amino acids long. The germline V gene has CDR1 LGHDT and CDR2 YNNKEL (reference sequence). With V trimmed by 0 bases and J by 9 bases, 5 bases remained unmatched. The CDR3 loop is CASSQDHRGRSQYF. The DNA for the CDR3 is TGTGCCAGCAGCCAAGACCACAGGGGGCGGTCCCAGTACTTC.

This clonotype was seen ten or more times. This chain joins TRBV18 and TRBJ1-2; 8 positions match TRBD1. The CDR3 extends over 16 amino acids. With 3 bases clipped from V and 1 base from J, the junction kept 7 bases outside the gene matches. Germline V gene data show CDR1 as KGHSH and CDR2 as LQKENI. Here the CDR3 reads CASSPGTGTYNYGYTF. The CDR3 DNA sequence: TGTGCCAGCTCACCGGGGACAGGCACCTATAACTATGGCTACACCTTC.

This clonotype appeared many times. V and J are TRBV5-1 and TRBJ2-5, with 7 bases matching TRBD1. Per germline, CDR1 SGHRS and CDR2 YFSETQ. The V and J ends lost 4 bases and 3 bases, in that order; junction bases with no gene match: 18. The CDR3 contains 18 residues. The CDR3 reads CASSHTWPGQQAEETQYF. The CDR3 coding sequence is TGCGCCAGCAGCCATACATGGCCGGGACAGCAAGCAGAAGAGACCCAGTACTTC.

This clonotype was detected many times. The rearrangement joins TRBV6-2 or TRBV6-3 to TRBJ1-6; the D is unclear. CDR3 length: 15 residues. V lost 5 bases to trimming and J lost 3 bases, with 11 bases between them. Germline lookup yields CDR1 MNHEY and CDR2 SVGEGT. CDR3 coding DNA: TGTGCCAGCAGTCGGAGTAACCGCTATAATTCACCCCTCCACTTT. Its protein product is CASSRSNRYNSPLHF.

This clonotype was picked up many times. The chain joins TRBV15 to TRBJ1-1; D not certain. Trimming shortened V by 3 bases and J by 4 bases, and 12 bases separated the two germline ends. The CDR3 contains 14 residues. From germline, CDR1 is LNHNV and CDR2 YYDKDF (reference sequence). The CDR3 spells CATSSGIEVTEAFF. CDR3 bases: TGTGCCACCAGCAGTGGGATAGAGGTCACTGAAGCTTTCTTT.